This T cell receptor (beta chain) came from a study of blood T cell repertoires in COVID-19. The overall study: Some COVID-19 samples were acute and others convalescent; all came from the United States, Italy and Spain. PBMCs, B-cell-depleted T cells, or T cells provided the cDNA or gDNA that made up the material.

Trimming shortened V by 3 bases and J by 3 bases, and 15 bases separated the two germline ends. The CDR3 is made up of 15 amino acids. Germline V gene data show CDR1 as LNHDA and CDR2 as SQIVND (reference sequence). How the authors handled the data: By means of reference gene primer amplification, nucleated cell counts were estimated. Sequencing was performed with immunoSEQ multiplex PCR; in TCRdb, only in-frame clones are kept and a portion is missing. V and J calls and clone size are copied from that table; D and trimming were computed from the DNA. The sample carries approximately 260,000 clones, 70% to 90% recorded once.

The receptor was isolated from a woman between 35 and 50 years old who had recovered from COVID-19. Sequenced material: peripheral blood. The rearrangement joins TRBV19 to TRBJ2-7, with D maybe TRBD1 (5 bases). The CDR3 nucleotides read TGTGCCAGTAGTATGGGGCTATCAACCTTCTACGAGCAGTACTTC. Protein sequence: CASSMGLSTFYEQYF.